This TCR beta chain came from a study of T cell changes during pregnancy in multiple sclerosis (dated by TCRdb to about 2019). In the study overall: In women with multiple sclerosis, the researchers looked at how the T cell repertoire shifted as pregnancy progressed.

Library method: the immunoSEQ multiplex PCR assay. As stored in TCRdb, this immuneACCESS dataset retains in-frame rearrangements with V and J assigned. A fraction of the clones does not appear; measured against another copy, unresolved V genes explain less than half of the discrepancy, and the remainder lacks a known reason. For this sample the table gives tens of thousands of clones, of which about 90% were detected only once. Approximately 0.81% of the sample is taken by the ten largest. This clone has a single count. The specificity of this receptor is unknown. Base-call qualities are not available, and no considerably larger clone is one nucleotide away. The source was CD4+ T cells from peripheral blood mononuclear cells, collected before pregnancy. The sequence was collected from a female donor with multiple sclerosis, enrolled in a pregnancy study.

The nucleotide sequence is TGCGCCAGCAGCTTGGCTAGCGGGAGGAGTGAGCAGTTCTTC. It translates as CASSLASGRSEQFF. The sequence links TRBV5-1 to TRBJ2-1; TRBD2 agrees with 11 junctional bases. Its CDR3 holds 14 amino acids, cysteine through phenylalanine. The kept DNA is CDR3 alone, 42 bases in frame from the first base. Clipping removes 0 bases from V and 9 bases from J, with 2 as the unmatched junction base count. The germline V gene yields SGHRS for CDR1 and YFSETQ for CDR2.